The TCR beta chain described here comes from a study of cytomegalovirus exposure and HLA in healthy donors. Study-level findings and limits: V segments that were indistinguishable, TRBV6-2 and TRBV6-3 among them, were omitted from analysis. High sensitivity and specificity were reportedly achieved when the classifier diagnosed cytomegalovirus status.

This clone was observed a few times. As yet, its antigen is unknown. The CDR3 extends over 13 amino acids. Germline V gene data show CDR1 as SGHVS and CDR2 as FNYEAQ. After removal of 3 bases from V and 5 bases from J, the junction contained 0 bases not matched to a gene. This PCR relied on a set of 60 Vbeta primers and 13 Jbeta primers. Here immunoSEQ multiplex PCR was the method, and the copy in TCRdb shows in-frame clones only, minus some. Of roughly 200,000 clones listed, roughly 70% are singletons. V gene TRBV7-6 combines with J gene TRBJ2-2; TRBD1 agrees at 7 bases. This sequence was found in a woman under 40 in good health and CMV-seronegative. Source material: PBMCs. The CDR3: CASSLGQTGELFF. The CDR3 region has the DNA TGTGCCAGCAGCTTGGGACAGACCGGGGAGCTGTTTTTT.